One sample yielded the 10 T cell receptor beta chains listed below, sequenced in a study of immune heterogeneity within non-small cell lung tumors. The template for each sample was 600 ng of genomic DNA, which had been extracted from bulk tumor tissue. Several spatially distant biopsies were obtained per primary tumor intraoperatively. Enrolled patients presented with newly diagnosed, previously untreated non-small cell lung cancer and underwent curative surgery. It was with 32 V and 13 J primers that multiplex PCR amplified TCR beta CDR3. TCRdb independently ran MiXCR on the multiplex PCR reads; one entry per CDR3 protein. The table includes about 15,000 distinct CDR3 sequences, about 30% detected once. The sequencing sample was made of lung tumor tissue. These receptors were obtained from a woman aged 50 to 60 with non-small cell lung cancer.

The chain joins TRBV20-1 to TRBJ2-7; perhaps TRBD2 as D (7 bases). Trimming removed 6 bases at V and 6 bases at J, with 12 bases between. The CDR3 length is 11 residues. In germline, CDR1 is DFQATT, CDR2 SNEGSKA (reference sequence). In nucleotides, the CDR3 is TGCAGTGCGGCAGGGGAGGGCGAGCAGTACTTC. It specifies CSAAGEGEQYF.

About this clonotype itself: The CDR3 does not close with the conserved phenylalanine or tryptophan, likely indicating a read error. The DNA is left out, because the CDR3 cannot be placed on it with certainty; the CDR3 is given as TCRdb lists it. The chain carries TRBV20-1 and TRBJ2-3; TRBD2 reflects the table's D call only, with no check against the DNA. Both ends counted, the CDR3 spans 16 residues. Germline lookup yields CDR1 DFQATT and CDR2 SNEGSKA (reference sequence). The CDR3 is CSARRGPPLDEQYFGP.

This clonotype rates as medium-sized (0.01 to 0.1%). This sequence joins TRBV5-1 and TRBJ1-1; D remains ambiguous. Germline lookup yields CDR1 SGHRS and CDR2 YFSETQ. The CDR3 covers 14 residues. Trimming shortened V by 3 bases and J by 2 bases, and 11 bases separated the two germline ends. The CDR3 DNA is TGCGCCAGCAGCTCCCCGGACGTAAACACTGAAGCTTTCTTT. This codes for CASSSPDVNTEAFF.

This clonotype was found many times. The chain combines TRBV24-1 with TRBJ1-1; D ambiguous. The ends were cut back, 8 bases at V and 1 base at J, with 4 bases in the middle. CDR3 length: 11 residues. Germline V lookup: CDR1 KGHDR, CDR2 SFDVKD. As DNA, the CDR3 is TGTGCCACCATGGAGAACACTGAAGCTTTCTTT. Its protein product is CATMENTEAFF.

This clonotype was seen more than once but under ten times. The chain is built from TRBV12-5 and TRBJ2-2; 10 nucleotides match TRBD1. Germline V gives CDR1 LGHNT, CDR2 FRNRAP. V was clipped by 7 bases and J by 10 bases; unmatched bases: 12. This CDR3 contains 15 residues. The CDR3 sequence: CASARAGQGHEELFF. In DNA form, the CDR3 reads TGTGCTAGTGCCCGGGCGGGACAGGGGCACGAGGAGCTGTTTTTT.

V is TRBV20-1 and J is TRBJ2-1, with 8 bases aligning to TRBD2. Germline trimming cut 4 bases from V and 2 bases from J; bases unmatched to any gene: 7. Germline CDR1 is DFQATT and CDR2 is SNEGSKA (reference sequence). This CDR3 has 15 residues. The DNA of the CDR3 is TGCAGTGCTATACCGGGACTAGAGGCCTACAATGAGCAGTTCTTC. Translation gives CSAIPGLEAYNEQFF.

This clonotype has just a few counts. The chain couples TRBV6-4 to TRBJ2-6, with D perhaps given as TRBD1 or TRBD2 (5 bases each). The V end was cut by 4 bases, the J end by 0 bases, with 10 bases between. CDR3 size: 16 residues. CDR1 MRHNA and CDR2 SNTAGT come from the germline V gene. CDR3 DNA: TGTGCCAGCAGTGCCGGGACCCCCTCTGGGGCCAACGTCCTGACTTTC. Its protein is CASSAGTPSGANVLTF.

By frequency in the sample, this clonotype is medium-sized. The chain couples TRBV6-1 to TRBJ1-5, with TRBD1 identical over 8 bases. This CDR3 contains 15 residues. The germline CDR1 and CDR2 sequences are MNHNS and SASEGT. The V gene end was trimmed by 2 bases and the J gene end by 4 bases; junction bases not matched to a gene: 4. The DNA of the CDR3 is TGTGCCAGCAGTGAACGGACAGGGAATAATCAGCCCCAGCATTTT. This gives the protein CASSERTGNNQPQHF.

V usage is TRBV19 and J usage is TRBJ1-5, with 7 nucleotides matching TRBD1. Germline V lookup: CDR1 LNHDA, CDR2 SQIVND (reference sequence). V gave up 6 bases and J gave up 4 bases; unmatched junction bases: 9. The CDR3 has 15 amino acids. In DNA form, the CDR3 reads TGTGCCAGTAGAGGGGGCCAGGGTGGGAATCAGCCCCAGCATTTT. This gives the protein CASRGGQGGNQPQHF.

This chain links TRBV28 with TRBJ1-1; no clear D gene. The germline V and J ends were trimmed by 5 bases and 1 base, with 5 bases remaining between them. CDR3 size: 12 residues. The V gene's germline CDR1 is MDHEN and CDR2 SYDVKM. The DNA for the CDR3 is TGTGCCAGCAGTCCCAGGAACACTGAAGCTTTCTTT. Protein: CASSPRNTEAFF.